Each of the 30 T cell receptor beta chains below was sequenced from the same sample in a study of shared clonotypes between healthy human individuals. Sequenced by immunoSEQ multiplex PCR; TCRdb stores in-frame clones only, minus some. Of hundreds of thousands of clones listed, less than 96% are singletons. The sequencing sample was made of naive CD4+ T cells sorted from blood. Subset meaning: CD45RA+ positively selected. The receptor set was obtained from a woman younger than 45 in good health.

This clone has only one observation. The genes are TRBV4-1 and TRBJ1-1, with 9 positions matching TRBD1. V was pared by 3 bases and J by 0 bases, with 2 bases of the junction left unmatched. The CDR3 loop spans 15 amino acids. Germline CDR1 is MGHRA and CDR2 is YSYEKL. The DNA of the CDR3 is TGCGCCAGCAGCCAGGGACAGGGACTGAACACTGAAGCTTTCTTT. This encodes CASSQGQGLNTEAFF.

The chain is built from TRBV6-6 and TRBJ2-7, with 12 bases fitting TRBD2. CDR3 length equals 14 residues. Unmatched junction bases numbered 3, after V lost 6 bases and J lost 3 bases. Per the germline V gene, CDR1 is MNHNY and CDR2 is SVGAGI (reference sequence). The CDR3 nucleotides are TGTGCCAGCAGGACTAGCGGGAGCTTCTACGAGCAGTACTTC. Translation gives CASRTSGSFYEQYF.

This clone has only a few counts. The rearrangement joins TRBV11-2 to TRBJ2-1; possibly TRBD1 or TRBD2 for D (5 bases each). Germline V gives CDR1 SGHAT, CDR2 FQNNGV. Trimming removed 3 bases from V and 6 bases from J, with 9 bases in between. CDR3 size: 13 residues. The CDR3, as DNA: TGTGCCAGCAGCTTGGGGGAGCCCAATGAGCAGTTCTTC. This translates into CASSLGEPNEQFF.

The chain carries TRBV5-1 and TRBJ1-1, with 8 bases identical to TRBD1. V gave up 0 bases and J gave up 0 bases; unmatched junction bases: 4. The CDR3 is made up of 16 amino acids. From germline, CDR1 is SGHRS and CDR2 YFSETQ. The CDR3 DNA is TGCGCCAGCAGCTTGGGGGACAGGAAAATGAACACTGAAGCTTTCTTT. Encoded protein: CASSLGDRKMNTEAFF.

The chain recombines TRBV6-5 with TRBJ1-1; D is undetermined. Trimming left V 9 bases short and J 5 bases short, with 10 bases between. The CDR3 loop spans 11 amino acids. CDR1 and CDR2 (germline): MNHEY, SVGAGI. This CDR3 is CARNRVTEAFF. The CDR3 region has the DNA TGTGCCAGGAACCGGGTTACTGAAGCTTTCTTT.

CDR3 nucleotide sequence: TGTGCTAGTGGCTCCTGGGGCGGGAGCTCCTACAATGAGCAGTTCTTC. Translated, it gives CASGSWGGSSYNEQFF. This chain joins TRBV12-5 and TRBJ2-1; 7 positions agree with TRBD2. Germline V gene lookup returns CDR1 LGHNT and CDR2 FRNRAP. The V segment lost 6 bases and the J segment 0 bases; nucleotides outside the gene matches: 8. CDR3 length: 16 amino acids.

Turning to this clone: Within the sample, other DNA sequences also encode this same CDR3. The chain couples TRBV10-3 to TRBJ1-2, with 9 bases aligning to TRBD1. J was trimmed by 4 bases and V by 3 bases; bases with no gene match: 0. The germline V gene encodes CDR1 ENHRY and CDR2 SYGVKD. The CDR3 is 13 residues long. CDR3 nucleotides: TGTGCCATCAGTGAACAGGGGGCCTATGGCTACACCTTC. Its translation is CAISEQGAYGYTF.

The gene calls are TRBV7-9 and TRBJ2-7, with D perhaps being TRBD1 or TRBD2 (6 bases each). The ends were cut back, 5 bases at V and 3 bases at J, with 14 bases in the middle. Germline CDR1 and CDR2: SEHNR and FQNEAQ (reference sequence). CDR3 length: 14 amino acids. CDR3 bases: TGTGCCAGCAGCCCCGTCGGGGGACACTACGAGCAGTACTTC. This gives the protein CASSPVGGHYEQYF.

The V call is TRBV9, the J call TRBJ2-2; D uncertain. From germline, CDR1 is SGDLS and CDR2 YYNGEE. Trimming stripped 0 bases from V and 5 bases from J, with 2 bases between. There are 12 residues in the CDR3. DNA for the CDR3: TGTGCCAGCAGCGTAGGAACCGGGGAGCTGTTTTTT. It specifies CASSVGTGELFF.

This chain uses TRBV27 with TRBJ2-7, with a weak D call TRBD2 (5 bases). From germline, CDR1 is MNHEY and CDR2 SMNVEV (reference sequence). The CDR3 covers 15 residues. V lost 0 bases and J lost 0, with 9 bases in between. The CDR3 here is CASSLSYGNSYEQYF. The CDR3, as DNA: TGTGCCAGCAGTTTATCGTACGGGAACTCCTACGAGCAGTACTTC.

The chain recombines TRBV28 with TRBJ2-7; D gene uncertain. Germline CDR1 is MDHEN and CDR2 is SYDVKM. The CDR3 runs to 11 residues. Trimming pared 11 bases from V and 2 bases from J, leaving 10 bases between. CDR3: CAAGPPYEQYF. As DNA, the CDR3 is TGTGCCGCCGGGCCCCCCTACGAGCAGTACTTC. Full variable domain (outside the CDR3, taken from reference TRBV28 and TRBJ2-7): DVKVTQSSRYLVKRTGEKVFLECVQDMDHENMFWYRQDPGLGLRLIYFSYDVKMKEKGDIPEGYSVSREKKERFSLILESASTNQTSMYLCAAGPPYEQYFGPGTRLTVT.

V gene TRBV28 combines with J gene TRBJ1-2; the match to TRBD1 covers 9 bases. Trimming took 8 bases from V and 1 from J; bases not matched to a gene: 11. This CDR3 spans 16 amino acids. The germline gives CDR1 MDHEN, CDR2 SYDVKM. CDR3 protein: CASHSTGTGHNYGYTF. Written as DNA, the CDR3 is TGTGCCAGCCACTCTACCGGGACAGGGCATAACTATGGCTACACCTTC.

The V and J genes are TRBV10-2 and TRBJ2-1; the D gene is possibly TRBD2 (5 bases). CDR3 size: 13 residues. V lost 8 bases and J 10 bases, leaving 18 bases between the germline ends. Germline assignment: CDR1 WSHSY and CDR2 SAAADI. CDR3 sequence (DNA): TGCGCCAGCTGCTCGTTAGCGAACGCGGAGCAGTTCTTC. It yields the protein CASCSLANAEQFF.

The chain recombines TRBV7-8 with TRBJ2-5; D might be TRBD2 (6 bases). In germline, CDR1 is SGHVS, CDR2 FQNEAQ. V was clipped by 4 bases and J by 5 bases, with 14 bases between them. This CDR3 region has 14 residues. CDR3: CASSYRLGGETQYF. In nucleotides, the CDR3 is TGTGCCAGCAGCTACCGACTAGGAGGGGAGACCCAGTACTTC.

On this clone itself: Within the sample, other DNA sequences also encode this same CDR3. The V call is TRBV5-1, the J call TRBJ2-1; 9 bases agree with TRBD2. V gave up 0 bases and J gave up 7 bases; unmatched junction bases: 5. The V gene's germline CDR1 is SGHRS and CDR2 YFSETQ. CDR3 length equals 15 residues. The CDR3 bases are TGCGCCAGCAGCTTGGGTAGCGGGAGAGGGAATGAGCAGTTCTTC. It yields the protein CASSLGSGRGNEQFF.

For the CDR3, the DNA is TGTGCCAGCAGCCAAGGTCGCGGTAGATGGGAGCAGTACTTC. Protein sequence: CASSQGRGRWEQYF. The J gene is TRBJ2-7, the V gene TRBV5-4; D call uncertain. Trimming took off 4 bases at V and 7 bases at J, with 18 bases between the two ends. The CDR3 runs to 14 residues. In germline, CDR1 is SGHNT, CDR2 YYREEE (reference sequence). The whole variable domain, filled in from reference TRBV5-4 and TRBJ2-7, reads ETGVTQSPTHLIKTRGQQVTLRCSSQSGHNTVSWYQQALGQGPQFIFQYYREEENGRGNFPPRFSGLQFPNYSSELNVNALELDDSALYLCASSQGRGRWEQYFGPGTRLTVT.

This sequence joins TRBV28 and TRBJ1-2; 9 bases are shared with TRBD1. Germline V gene lookup returns CDR1 MDHEN and CDR2 SYDVKM. V shed 5 bases and J 7 bases; nucleotides not matched to a gene: 8. CDR3 size: 14 residues. The CDR3 loop reads CASSLGQGWRGYTF. The DNA for the CDR3 is TGTGCCAGCAGTCTGGGACAGGGTTGGCGTGGCTACACCTTC.

The chain combines TRBV6-6 with TRBJ2-7; D remains ambiguous. Germline V gene data show CDR1 as MNHNY and CDR2 as SVGAGI (reference sequence). The CDR3 is made up of 15 amino acids. V lost 1 base and J lost 2, with 12 bases in between. The CDR3 is CASSYLQENAYEQYF. CDR3 DNA sequence: TGTGCCAGCAGTTACTTACAAGAAAATGCCTACGAGCAGTACTTC.

This clone has a single count. The gene calls are TRBV6-5 and TRBJ2-5; D remains ambiguous. The J call may be faulty, since TRBJ2-7 better matches the DNA end. The CDR3 is 12 amino acids. The V gene's germline CDR1 is MNHEY and CDR2 SVGAGI. In DNA form, the CDR3 reads TGTGCCAGCAGTCCAAATACCTACGAGCAGTACTTC. Protein: CASSPNTYEQYF.

The CDR3: CASSLGGVDPGELFF. The CDR3 coding sequence is TGCGCCAGCAGCTTGGGCGGGGTTGACCCCGGGGAGCTGTTTTTT. The chain has TRBV5-1 and TRBJ2-2; possible D gene TRBD2, 6 bases. CDR3 length: 15 residues. The V and J ends lost 0 bases and 6 bases respectively, with 12 bases between them. Germline-derived CDR1 and CDR2 are SGHRS and YFSETQ.

This sequence joins TRBV10-3 and TRBJ1-1; tentatively, D is TRBD1 (6 bases). Trimming took 10 bases from V and 3 from J, leaving 21 bases between them. Germline V gene data show CDR1 as ENHRY and CDR2 as SYGVKD. The CDR3 covers 15 residues. The CDR3 region is CASRGTGSGYTEAFF. The CDR3, as DNA: TGTGCCAGCAGGGGAACAGGGAGTGGCTACACTGAAGCTTTCTTT.

As DNA, the CDR3 is TGTGCCATCGGGGGGAATAATGAAAAACTGTTTTTT. This gives the protein CAIGGNNEKLFF. The gene calls are TRBV10-3 and TRBJ1-4, with a tentative D call TRBD1 (5 bases). V was clipped by 8 bases and J by 4 bases, with 8 bases between them. There are 12 residues in the CDR3. Germline assignment: CDR1 ENHRY and CDR2 SYGVKD.

This clone was found once. This rearrangement joins TRBV11-2 to TRBJ2-1; D remains unclear. This CDR3 is 14 amino acids long. V lost 0 bases, J lost 10 bases, and 13 bases lay in between. Germline assignment: CDR1 SGHAT and CDR2 FQNNGV. CDR3 nucleotide sequence: TGTGCCAGCAGCTTAGATCGAAGGAGAGACGAGCAGTTCTTC. This sequence encodes CASSLDRRRDEQFF.

V and J are TRBV19 and TRBJ1-1, with 7 bases that match TRBD1. In germline, CDR1 is LNHDA, CDR2 SQIVND (reference sequence). The CDR3 covers 13 residues. V gave up 6 bases and J gave up 6 bases; unmatched junction bases: 7. The CDR3 loop is CASRNRGYAEAFF. The CDR3 DNA follows: TGTGCCAGTAGGAACAGGGGATACGCTGAAGCTTTCTTT.

The rearrangement uses TRBV15 and TRBJ2-2; no definite D call. Germline V gene sequence: CDR1 LNHNV, CDR2 YYDKDF (reference sequence). The CDR3 loop spans 17 amino acids. Trimming took 1 base from V and 4 from J, leaving 16 bases between them. In DNA, the CDR3 is TGTGCCACCAGCAGAGTCGCACGTAGCCTCGTCACCGGGGAGCTGTTTTTT. Amino acids: CATSRVARSLVTGELFF.

CDR3 nucleotides: TGTGCCAGCAGCTTAGTCGGGGCAACGAACACTGAAGCTTTCTTT. This codes for CASSLVGATNTEAFF. The chain joins TRBV7-9 to TRBJ1-1; D is possibly TRBD1 (5 bases). CDR1 SEHNR and CDR2 FQNEAQ come from the germline V gene (reference sequence). The CDR3 extends over 15 amino acids. V was pared by 1 base and J by 1 base, with 10 bases between.

The chain carries TRBV10-3 and TRBJ2-3; tentatively, D is TRBD1 (6 bases). V was clipped by 4 bases and J by 0 bases, with 14 bases between them. This CDR3 is built from 16 residues. CDR1 ENHRY and CDR2 SYGVKD come from the germline V gene. This chain's CDR3 is CAISAPTGSSTDTQYF. CDR3 coding DNA: TGTGCCATCAGTGCCCCGACAGGATCTAGCACAGATACGCAGTATTTT.

The V and J genes are TRBV18 and TRBJ1-3; D may be TRBD1 (6 bases). CDR1 and CDR2 (germline): KGHSH, LQKENI. This CDR3 is 13 amino acids long. V lost 1 base, J lost 8 bases, and 9 bases lay in between. CDR3 residues: CASSPQQGDTIYF. As DNA, the CDR3 is TGTGCCAGCTCACCACAACAGGGCGACACCATATATTTT.

This rearrangement joins TRBV11-3 to TRBJ2-1, with D perhaps TRBD1 (6 bases). Germline V gene data show CDR1 as SGHNT and CDR2 as YENEEA. Between the trimmed V and J ends, which lost 2 bases and 10 bases, there was a span of 12 bases. This CDR3 region has 13 residues. The chain's CDR3 is CASSLKLDREQFF. The CDR3 region has the DNA TGTGCCAGCAGCTTAAAGTTGGACAGAGAGCAGTTCTTC.

For the CDR3, the DNA is TGTGCCAGCAGTTTATTAGTCAGGGATGACACCATATATTTT. It codes for CASSLLVRDDTIYF. The chain combines TRBV28 with TRBJ1-3, with D possibly matching TRBD1 (5 bases). The CDR3 runs 14 residues. Germline V lookup: CDR1 MDHEN, CDR2 SYDVKM. The ends were cut back, 1 base at V and 8 bases at J, with 12 bases in the middle.